This TCR beta chain emerged from a study of tumor and adjacent non-tumor tissue in lung cancer. Study summary: The patients, 10 to 11 men and 4 to 6 women, were roughly 30 to 76 with stage I to III disease. Each sample yielded around 4.2 million productive TCRbeta reads on average.

Germline V gene data show CDR1 as SGHAT and CDR2 as FQNNGV. The CDR3 length is 14 residues. A word on this clonotype: No antigen is known for it.

Notes on the study in general: TCR diversity was significantly greater in tumor than normal lung tissue. Tumor TCR diversity, when higher, was linked to shorter survival.

A modified ARM-PCR protocol with three rounds of nested PCR amplified TCRbeta. Each CDR3 protein is one row after TCRdb ran MiXCR on the multiplex PCR reads. The sample lists under 150,000 distinct CDR3 sequences; 60% to 70% were seen once. No cell sorting was done before RNA was extracted from the tissue. V gene TRBV11-2 combines with J gene TRBJ2-7; D unclear. Sample: lung tumor tissue. The origin of this receptor is a man aged 60-69 years with small cell lung cancer. The CDR3 coding sequence is TGTGCCAGCAGCCCCGACTTGATCTCCTACGGGCAGTACGTC. It specifies CASSPDLISYGQYV.